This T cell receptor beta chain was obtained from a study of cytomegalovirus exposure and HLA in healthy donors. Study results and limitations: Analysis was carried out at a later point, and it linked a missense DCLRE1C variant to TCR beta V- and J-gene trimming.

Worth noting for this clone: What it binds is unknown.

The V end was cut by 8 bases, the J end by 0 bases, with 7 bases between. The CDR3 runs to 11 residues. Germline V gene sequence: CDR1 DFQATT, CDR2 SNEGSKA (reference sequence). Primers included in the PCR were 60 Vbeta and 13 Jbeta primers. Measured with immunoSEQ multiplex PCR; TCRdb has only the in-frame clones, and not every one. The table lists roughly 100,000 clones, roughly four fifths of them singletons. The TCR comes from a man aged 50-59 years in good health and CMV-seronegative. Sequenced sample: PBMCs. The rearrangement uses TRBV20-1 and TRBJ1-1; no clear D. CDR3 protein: CSSNLNTEAFF. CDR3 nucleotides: TGCAGTTCTAACTTGAACACTGAAGCTTTCTTT.